Each of the 10 T cell receptor beta chains below was sequenced from the same sample in a study of blood T cell repertoires in COVID-19. Measured with immunoSEQ multiplex PCR; TCRdb has only the in-frame clones, and not every one. The table shows approximately 140,000 clones, with roughly 84% occurring only once. Specimen: peripheral blood. The origin of the receptors is a young man with COVID-19, enrolled during active disease.

The chain couples TRBV21-1 to TRBJ2-3; the table names TRBD2, a call not compared with the DNA. TRBV21-1 is designated a pseudogene. The CDR3 sequence is 15 residues long. CDR3 sequence: CASKITSGATDTQYF. CDR3 sequence (DNA): TGTGCCAGCAAAATCACTAGCGGGGCCACAGATACGCAGTATTTT.

The chain recombines TRBV7-3 with TRBJ2-3, with 10 bases fitting TRBD2. This CDR3 has 15 residues. Germline V gene sequence: CDR1 SGHTA, CDR2 FQGTGA. Trimming cost V 3 bases and J 4 bases; bases outside gene matches: 4. The CDR3 DNA is TGTGCCAGCAGCTTGCAAGCGGGAGGGCCAGATACGCAGTATTTT. It yields the protein CASSLQAGGPDTQYF.

This chain joins TRBV14 and TRBJ2-3; 7 nucleotides agree with TRBD1. This CDR3 is built from 15 residues. J lost 1 base, V lost 3 bases, and 4 bases had no gene match. Germline V gene lookup returns CDR1 SGHDN and CDR2 FVKESK. The CDR3 DNA is TGTGCCAGCAGCCATGACAGGGCTGGCACAGATACGCAGTATTTT. Amino acids: CASSHDRAGTDTQYF.

The chain uses TRBV7-2 and TRBJ2-7, with D perhaps TRBD1 (6 bases). Trimming removed 1 base from V and 1 base from J, with 17 bases in between. The CDR3 totals 17 residues. Germline values: CDR1 SGHTA, CDR2 FQGNSA. As DNA, the CDR3 is TGTGCCAGCAGCTTAGAGAGTGGGGGCGCAACTTCCTACGAGCAGTACTTC. Amino acids: CASSLESGGATSYEQYF.

This clone was detected only a few times. The chain uses TRBV10-1 and TRBJ2-1; D gene uncertain. This CDR3 is 12 amino acids long. Trimming shortened V by 5 bases and J by 9 bases, and 11 bases separated the two germline ends. Germline values: CDR1 WNHNN, CDR2 SYGVQD (reference sequence). CDR3 region: CASSIGPGEQFF. The CDR3 nucleotides are TGCGCCAGCAGTATTGGCCCGGGTGAGCAGTTCTTC.

The V and J genes are TRBV5-1 and TRBJ2-1, with 9 bases identical to TRBD2. V lost 4 bases to trimming and J lost 8 bases; unmatched junction nucleotides: 13. Germline lookup yields CDR1 SGHRS and CDR2 YFSETQ. CDR3 length: 16 residues. The CDR3 sequence: CASSRGAGGPEDEQFF. In DNA, the CDR3 is TGCGCCAGCAGCAGAGGGGCGGGAGGGCCAGAAGATGAGCAGTTCTTC.

The rearrangement uses TRBV3-1 (or the pseudogene TRBV3-2) and TRBJ2-3; 14 nucleotides line up with TRBD2. The germline gives CDR1 LGHDT, CDR2 YNNKEL (reference sequence). V was pared by 1 base and J by 4 bases, with 1 base of the junction left unmatched. The CDR3 consists of 16 residues. The CDR3 DNA sequence: TGTGCCAGCAGCCAAGGGACTAGCGGGAGGTCAGATACGCAGTATTTT. This gives the protein CASSQGTSGRSDTQYF.

The chain links TRBV7-9 to TRBJ2-1; 10 nucleotides agree with TRBD2. The V segment lost 2 bases and the J segment 8 bases; nucleotides outside the gene matches: 15. CDR1 is SEHNR, CDR2 FQNEAQ, per germline (reference sequence). This CDR3 comprises 18 residues. CDR3: CASSLRDTAGGQGDEQFF. The CDR3, as DNA: TGTGCCAGCAGCTTACGTGATACAGCGGGAGGGCAGGGCGATGAGCAGTTCTTC.

This rearrangement joins TRBV5-6 to TRBJ2-3; 8 nucleotides line up with TRBD2. This CDR3 is built from 15 residues. Germline V gene data show CDR1 as SGHDT and CDR2 as YYEEEE. J was trimmed by 9 bases and V by 0 bases; bases with no gene match: 9. This chain's CDR3 is CASSLGAGGQGTQYF. The CDR3 nucleotides are TGTGCCAGCAGCTTGGGGGCGGGAGGCCAGGGAACGCAGTATTTT.

There are a few counts of this clone. The chain is built from TRBV7-3 and TRBJ2-3; D is perhaps TRBD2 (5 bases). The CDR3 loop spans 15 amino acids. The V gene lost 4 bases and the J gene lost 6 bases, with 17 bases spanning the gap. Germline V lookup: CDR1 SGHTA, CDR2 FQGTGA. CDR3 protein: CASSSEASRSDTQYF. For the CDR3, the DNA is TGTGCCAGCAGCTCAGAGGCTAGCCGGTCCGATACGCAGTATTTT.